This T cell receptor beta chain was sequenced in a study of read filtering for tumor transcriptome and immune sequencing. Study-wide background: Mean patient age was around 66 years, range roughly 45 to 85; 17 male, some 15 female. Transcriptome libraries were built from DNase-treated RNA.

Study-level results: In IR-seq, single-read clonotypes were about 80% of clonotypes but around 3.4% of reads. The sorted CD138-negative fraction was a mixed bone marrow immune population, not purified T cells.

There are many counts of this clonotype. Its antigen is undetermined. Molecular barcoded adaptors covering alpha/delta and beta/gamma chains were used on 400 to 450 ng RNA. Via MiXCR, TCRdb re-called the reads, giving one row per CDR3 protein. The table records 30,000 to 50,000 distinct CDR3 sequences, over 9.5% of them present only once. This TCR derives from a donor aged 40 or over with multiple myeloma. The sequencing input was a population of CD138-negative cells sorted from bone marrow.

CDR3 sequence (DNA): TGTGCCAGCAGCCGTGGACTAGCGGGGGGCACAGATACGCAGTATTTT. Translating it yields CASSRGLAGGTDTQYF. The chain recombines TRBV11-2 with TRBJ2-3; 13 positions agree with TRBD2. With V trimmed by 5 bases and J by 1 base, 3 bases remained unmatched. Germline V gene lookup returns CDR1 SGHAT and CDR2 FQNNGV. CDR3 size: 16 residues.